This T cell receptor (beta chain) was captured in a study of beta chain features in type 1 diabetes. Study-level background: Patients and healthy donors were similar in age, gender and cell yields.

Overall study results and limits: Researchers could not determine here whether HLA type influences TCRB rearrangement.

Comments on this clone: Its antigen is still unknown.

This CDR3 region has 14 residues. V lost 6 bases, J lost 4 bases, and 15 bases lay in between. Germline V gene sequence: CDR1 MNHNS, CDR2 SASEGT. The entirety of the isolated RNA underwent reverse transcription, so expressed TCRB transcripts were sequenced. Sequenced by immunoSEQ multiplex PCR; TCRdb stores in-frame clones only, minus some. The sample records 300,000 to 450,000 clones, roughly 13% being singletons. This chain connects TRBV6-1 to TRBJ2-5; tentatively, D is TRBD2 (7 bases). The specimen sequenced was naive CD4+ T cells from blood. This TCR was recovered from a man younger than 35 in good health. The CDR3 DNA reads TGTGCCAGCAGCTACGTCGGGGGGCGAGAGACCCAGTACTTC. Its protein is CASSYVGGRETQYF.